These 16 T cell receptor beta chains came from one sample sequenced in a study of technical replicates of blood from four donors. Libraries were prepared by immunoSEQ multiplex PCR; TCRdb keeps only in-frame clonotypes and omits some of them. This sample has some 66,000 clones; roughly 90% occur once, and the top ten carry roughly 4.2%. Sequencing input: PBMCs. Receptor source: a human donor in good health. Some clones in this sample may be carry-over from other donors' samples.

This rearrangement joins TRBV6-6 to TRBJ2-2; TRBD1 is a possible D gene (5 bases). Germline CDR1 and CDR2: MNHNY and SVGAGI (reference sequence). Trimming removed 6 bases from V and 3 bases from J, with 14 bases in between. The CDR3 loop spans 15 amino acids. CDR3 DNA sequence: TGTGCCAGCAGCTCCAGGGTGGGGTACACCGGGGAGCTGTTTTTT. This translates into CASSSRVGYTGELFF.

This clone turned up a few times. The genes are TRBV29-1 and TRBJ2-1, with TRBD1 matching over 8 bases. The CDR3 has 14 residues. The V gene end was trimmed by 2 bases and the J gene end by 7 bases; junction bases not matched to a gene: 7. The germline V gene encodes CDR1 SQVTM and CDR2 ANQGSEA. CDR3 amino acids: CSVEFRDRRNEQFF. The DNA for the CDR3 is TGCAGCGTTGAATTCCGGGACAGGAGAAATGAGCAGTTCTTC.

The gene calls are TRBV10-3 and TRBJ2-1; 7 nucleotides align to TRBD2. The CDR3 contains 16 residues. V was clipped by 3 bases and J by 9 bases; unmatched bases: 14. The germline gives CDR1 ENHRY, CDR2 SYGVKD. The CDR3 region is CAISDFEGSGTGEQFF. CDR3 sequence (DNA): TGTGCCATCAGTGACTTCGAAGGGAGCGGGACGGGTGAGCAGTTCTTC.

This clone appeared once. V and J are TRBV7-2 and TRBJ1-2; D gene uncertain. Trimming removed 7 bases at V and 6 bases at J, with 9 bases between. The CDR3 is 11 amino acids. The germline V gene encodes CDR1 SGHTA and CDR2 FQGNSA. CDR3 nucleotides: TGTGCCAGCACCGGGTATAATGGCTACACCTTC. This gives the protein CASTGYNGYTF.

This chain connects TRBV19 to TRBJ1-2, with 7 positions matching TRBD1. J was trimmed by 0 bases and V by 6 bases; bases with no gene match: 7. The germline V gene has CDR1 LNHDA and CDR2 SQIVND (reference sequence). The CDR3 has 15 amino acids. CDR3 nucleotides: TGTGCCAGTAGACTCTCGGACAGGACTAACTATGGCTACACCTTC. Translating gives CASRLSDRTNYGYTF.

CDR3 residues: CASSLPVGGRGIGETQYF. The CDR3 region has the DNA TGTGCCAGCAGTCTACCGGTCGGCGGGAGGGGGATTGGTGAGACCCAGTACTTC. The chain has TRBV5-6 and TRBJ2-5; 9 nucleotides line up with TRBD2. J was trimmed by 5 bases and V by 5 bases; bases with no gene match: 19. The CDR3 length is 18 residues. The germline V gene encodes CDR1 SGHDT and CDR2 YYEEEE.

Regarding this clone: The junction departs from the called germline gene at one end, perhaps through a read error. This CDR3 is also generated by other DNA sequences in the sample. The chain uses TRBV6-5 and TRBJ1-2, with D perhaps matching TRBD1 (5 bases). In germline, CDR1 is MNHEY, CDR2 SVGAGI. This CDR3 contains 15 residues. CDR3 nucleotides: TGTGCCAGCAGTTACTCGAGCGGGGGAAACTACGGCTACACCTTC. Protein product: CASSYSSGGNYGYTF.

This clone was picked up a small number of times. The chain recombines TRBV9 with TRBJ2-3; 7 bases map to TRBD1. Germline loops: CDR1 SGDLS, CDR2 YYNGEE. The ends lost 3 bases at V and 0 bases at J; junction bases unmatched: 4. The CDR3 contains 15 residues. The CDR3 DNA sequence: TGTGCCAGCAGCGAGCGACAGGGAAGCACAGATACGCAGTATTTT. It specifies CASSERQGSTDTQYF. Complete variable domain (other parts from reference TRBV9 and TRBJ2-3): DSGVTQTPKHLITATGQRVTLRCSPRSGDLSVYWYQQSLDQGLQFLIQYYNGEERAKGNILERFSAQQFPDLHSELNLSSLELGDSALYFCASSERQGSTDTQYFGPGTRLTVL.

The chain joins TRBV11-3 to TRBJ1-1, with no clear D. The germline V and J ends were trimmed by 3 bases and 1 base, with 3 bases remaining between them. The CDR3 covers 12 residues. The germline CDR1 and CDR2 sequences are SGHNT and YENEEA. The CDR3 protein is CASSFGNTEAFF. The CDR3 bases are TGTGCCAGCAGCTTCGGGAACACTGAAGCTTTCTTT.

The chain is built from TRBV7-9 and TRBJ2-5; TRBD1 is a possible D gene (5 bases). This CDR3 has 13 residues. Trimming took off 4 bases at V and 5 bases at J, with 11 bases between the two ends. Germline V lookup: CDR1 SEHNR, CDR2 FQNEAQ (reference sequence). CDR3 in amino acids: CASSSTGQETQYF. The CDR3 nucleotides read TGTGCCAGCAGCTCTACAGGCCAGGAGACCCAGTACTTC. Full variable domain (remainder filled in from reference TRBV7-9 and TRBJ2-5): DTGVSQNPRHKITKRGQNVTFRCDPISEHNRLYWYRQTLGQGPEFLTYFQNEAQLEKSRLLSDRFSAERPKGSFSTLEIQRTEQGDSAMYLCASSSTGQETQYFGPGTRLLVL.

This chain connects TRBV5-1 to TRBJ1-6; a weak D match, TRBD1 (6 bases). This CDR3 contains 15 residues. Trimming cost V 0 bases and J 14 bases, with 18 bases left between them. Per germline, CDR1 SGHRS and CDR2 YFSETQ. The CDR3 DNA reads TGCGCCAGCAGCTTGGAGGGACATCCTGCGGATTCCCTCCACTTT. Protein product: CASSLEGHPADSLHF.

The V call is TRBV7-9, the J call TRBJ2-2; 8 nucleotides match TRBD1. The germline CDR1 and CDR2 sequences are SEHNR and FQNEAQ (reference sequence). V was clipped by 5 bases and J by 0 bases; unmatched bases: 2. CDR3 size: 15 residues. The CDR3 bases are TGTGCCAGCAGCGTGGACAGGGCGAACACCGGGGAGCTGTTTTTT. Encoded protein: CASSVDRANTGELFF.

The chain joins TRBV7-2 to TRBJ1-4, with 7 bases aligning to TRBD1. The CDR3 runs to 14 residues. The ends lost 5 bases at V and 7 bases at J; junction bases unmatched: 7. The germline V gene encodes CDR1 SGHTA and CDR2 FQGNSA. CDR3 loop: CASSAKGAGEKLFF. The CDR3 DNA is TGTGCCAGCAGCGCGAAGGGGGCCGGTGAAAAACTGTTTTTT. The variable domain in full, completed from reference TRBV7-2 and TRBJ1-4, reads GAGVSQSPSNKVTEKGKDVELRCDPISGHTALYWYRQSLGQGLEFLIYFQGNSAPDKSGLPSDRFSAERTGGSVSTLTIQRTQQEDSAVYLCASSAKGAGEKLFFGSGTQLSVL.

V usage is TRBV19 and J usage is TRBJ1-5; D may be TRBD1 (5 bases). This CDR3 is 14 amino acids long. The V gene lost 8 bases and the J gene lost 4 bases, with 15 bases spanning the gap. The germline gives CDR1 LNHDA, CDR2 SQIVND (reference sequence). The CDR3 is CASHRQGENQPQHF. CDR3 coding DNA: TGTGCCAGTCACCGTCAGGGTGAGAATCAGCCCCAGCATTTT.

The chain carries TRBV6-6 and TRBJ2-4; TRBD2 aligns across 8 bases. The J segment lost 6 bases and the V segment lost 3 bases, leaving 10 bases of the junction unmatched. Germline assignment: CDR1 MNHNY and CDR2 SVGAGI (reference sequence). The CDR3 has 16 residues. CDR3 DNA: TGTGCCAGCAGTTATTGGACTAGCAAAGAGGGAAACATTCAGTACTTC. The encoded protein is CASSYWTSKEGNIQYF.

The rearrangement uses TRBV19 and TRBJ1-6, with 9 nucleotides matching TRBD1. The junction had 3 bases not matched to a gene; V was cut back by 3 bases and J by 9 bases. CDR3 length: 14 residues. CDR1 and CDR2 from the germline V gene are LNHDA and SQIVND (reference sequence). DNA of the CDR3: TGTGCCAGTAGTATTGCGACAGGGGGTTCACCCCTCCACTTT. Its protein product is CASSIATGGSPLHF.